Listed here is a single T cell receptor beta chain. What it binds is not known. The data were taken from a study of Ad26.COV2.S vaccination and SARS-CoV-2 variants. Whole-study findings and limits: Analyses of TCR breadth and depth may have underestimated total T cell responses.

The data were produced by immunoSEQ multiplex PCR, yet TCRdb's version contains in-frame clones alone and is incomplete. The sample comprises about 350,000 clones, 70% to 90% of which are singletons, and roughly a tenth rests with the top ten. This CDR3 has 16 amino acids. CDR1 and CDR2 (germline): SGHRS, YFSETQ. Between the trimmed V and J ends, which lost 0 bases and 2 bases, there was a span of 12 bases. Treatment in this sample: roughly 19 received Ad26.COV2.S at low or high dose, single or two shots; several received placebo; per-sample allocation not given. The study sampled participants on day 63 after the first vaccine or placebo injection.

The rearrangement joins TRBV5-1 to TRBJ2-1; D unclear. The sample in question was peripheral blood, obtained in a trial of Ad26.COV2.S vaccine versus placebo. The clonotype was recovered from a person aged 18-60 years who received the Ad26.COV2.S COVID-19 vaccine or a placebo. The CDR3 is CASSLVQLPPYNEQFF. CDR3 DNA: TGCGCCAGCAGCTTGGTACAACTACCTCCCTACAATGAGCAGTTCTTC.